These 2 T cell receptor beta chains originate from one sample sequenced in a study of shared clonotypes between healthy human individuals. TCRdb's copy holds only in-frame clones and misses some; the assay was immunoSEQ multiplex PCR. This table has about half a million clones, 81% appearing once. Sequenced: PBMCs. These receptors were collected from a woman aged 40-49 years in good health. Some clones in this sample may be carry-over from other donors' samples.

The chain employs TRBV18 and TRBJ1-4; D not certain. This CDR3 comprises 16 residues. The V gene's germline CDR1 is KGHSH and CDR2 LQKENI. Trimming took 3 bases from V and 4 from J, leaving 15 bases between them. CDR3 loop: CASSPLDPPNNEKLFF. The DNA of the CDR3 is TGTGCCAGCTCACCCCTCGATCCGCCAAATAATGAAAAACTGTTTTTT.

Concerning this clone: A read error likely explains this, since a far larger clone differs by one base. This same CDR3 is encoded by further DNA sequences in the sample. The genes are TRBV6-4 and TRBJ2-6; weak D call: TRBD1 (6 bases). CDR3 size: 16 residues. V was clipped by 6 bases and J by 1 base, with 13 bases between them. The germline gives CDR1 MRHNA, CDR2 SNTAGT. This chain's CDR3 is CASSPGQLSGANVLTF. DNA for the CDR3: TGTGCCAGCAGCCCGGGACAACTATCTGGGGCCAACGTCCTGACTTTC.